The rows below give T cell receptor beta chains drawn from one sample of a study of blood T cells in healthy people across ages. Each CDR3 protein gets one entry after TCRdb re-called the 5' RACE reads with MiXCR. The sample carries about 1.8 million distinct CDR3 sequences, roughly 50% recorded once. The sample consisted of blood. These receptors all stem from a middle-aged woman in good health. CDR3s include the opening cysteine and the closing phenylalanine or tryptophan. A D gene is named only where the DNA matches it firmly. The size field is filled for only some rows; it gives once, few, many or a size class.

CDR3 length,J gene,clone size,V gene,D gene,CDR3 DNA,CDR3 protein
13,TRBJ1-2,few,TRBV6-4,.,TGTGCCAGCAAGGACCTAGCGGGGGCTGGCTACACCTTC,CASKDLAGAGYTF
17,TRBJ2-5,.,TRBV29-1,TRBD2,TGCGGCGTCGCGGGAGGGACTAGCGGGGGGGCAAGGGAGACCCAGTACTTC,CGVAGGTSGGARETQYF
14,TRBJ1-1,.,TRBV5-1,.,TGCGCCAGCAGCATCACAGGTGTATACACTGAAGCTTTCTTT,CASSITGVYTEAFF
14,TRBJ1-2,.,TRBV5-1,.,TGCGCCAGCAGCTTGGTAACAGGCCCCGGCGGCTACACCTTC,CASSLVTGPGGYTF
12,TRBJ2-7,.,TRBV3-1,.,TGTGCCAGCAGCCGCGTGATGGACGAGCAGTACTTC,CASSRVMDEQYF
21,TRBJ2-1,.,TRBV6-1,TRBD2,TGTGCCAGCAGTGAAGTTTCTCCGGGACTAGCGGGGGGGCGGACCTACAATGAGCAGTTCTTC,CASSEVSPGLAGGRTYNEQFF
16,TRBJ2-1,few,TRBV4-1,TRBD2,TGCGCCAGCAGCCAACTAGCGGGGGGGAAACCTTTGGAGCAGTTCTTC,CASSQLAGGKPLEQFF
16,TRBJ2-3,.,TRBV7-9,TRBD2,TGTGCCAGTAGCGGGGGCACTCAGGCAGGTTCAGATACGCAGTATTTT,CASSGGTQAGSDTQYF
13,TRBJ2-3,.,TRBV12-3/TRBV12-4,.,TGTGCCGGCAGCCTCGGCTTCACAGATACGCAGTATTTT,CAGSLGFTDTQYF
13,TRBJ2-5,many,TRBV29-1,.,TGCAGCGTTGGCGGCCAAGTCCAAGAGACCCAGTACTTC,CSVGGQVQETQYF
15,TRBJ2-5,.,TRBV4-2,TRBD2,TGTGCCAGCAGCCAAGATAGCGGGGGGCCAGAGACCCAGTACTTC,CASSQDSGGPETQYF
14,TRBJ2-5,.,TRBV7-2,.,TGTGCCGGCAGCTTAGATCCGGGCTCGGGGACCCAGTACTTC,CAGSLDPGSGTQYF
16,TRBJ2-5,.,TRBV2,.,TGTGCCAGCAGTGGACCGGTGATAGGGGATATGGAGACCCAGTACTTC,CASSGPVIGDMETQYF
15,TRBJ1-6,.,TRBV4-1,TRBD1,TGCGCCAGCAGCCAATGGGACAGAGATAATTCACCCCTCCACTTT,CASSQWDRDNSPLHF
14,TRBJ2-7,.,TRBV7-2,.,TGTGCCAGCAGCTCCCAGACAGGCCCCTACGAGCAGTACTTC,CASSSQTGPYEQYF
16,TRBJ2-1,once,TRBV10-3,.,TGTGCCATCAGTGAGTCGTGGGTAGATAGCGGCGTTGAGCAGTTCTTC,CAISESWVDSGVEQFF
15,TRBJ2-1,.,TRBV5-1,.,TGCGCCAGCAGCTTGGTGCACGGACCTTACAATGAGCAGTTCTTC,CASSLVHGPYNEQFF
17,TRBJ2-7,few,TRBV6-2/TRBV6-3,TRBD2,TGTGCCAGCAGTTACGGGACTAGCGGGGTTTCATCCTACGAGCAGTACTTC,CASSYGTSGVSSYEQYF
15,TRBJ2-5,once,TRBV7-2,TRBD2,TGTGCCAGCAGCCCGTCCGGGAGGATCTACAATGAGCAGTACTTC,CASSPSGRIYNEQYF
14,TRBJ1-5,.,TRBV28,.,TGTGCCAGCAGCCGGGGTTACAGCAATCAGCCCCAGCATTTT,CASSRGYSNQPQHF
17,TRBJ2-1,.,TRBV25-1,TRBD1,TGTGCCAGCAGTGGAAACCCCGGGACAGGGGACAGCAATGAGCAGTTCTTC,CASSGNPGTGDSNEQFF
15,TRBJ2-1,.,TRBV7-3,.,TGTGCCAGCAGCCGCAGCGGCACGTCCTACAATGAGCAGTTCTTC,CASSRSGTSYNEQFF
15,TRBJ1-5,few,TRBV20-1,TRBD1,TGCAGTGCTAGAGAGGGACAGGGAGGAGGGCAGCCCCAGCATTTT,CSAREGQGGGQPQHF
15,TRBJ2-3,.,TRBV29-1,TRBD2,TGCAGCGTTGAAGAAGCGACTAAGCGGGGCGCTCCGCAGTATTTT,CSVEEATKRGAPQYF
12,TRBJ1-2,.,TRBV20-1,TRBD1,TGCAGTGCCATCGACAGGGGATATGGCTACACCTTC,CSAIDRGYGYTF
14,TRBJ2-7,many,TRBV7-2,TRBD1,TGTGCCAGCAGCTTAACGGGACAGGGCTACGAGCAGTACTTC,CASSLTGQGYEQYF
15,TRBJ2-7,.,TRBV3-1,TRBD2,TGTGCCAGCAGCCAGTTTGGCGGGGGGGCGTACGAGCAGTACTTC,CASSQFGGGAYEQYF
16,TRBJ2-1,.,TRBV6-1,.,TGTGCCAGCAGTGAAGTCGACGGGGGCGCGGGGAATGAGCAGTTCTTC,CASSEVDGGAGNEQFF
13,TRBJ1-1,.,TRBV7-3,.,TGTGCCAGCAGCCCGCGGGGGCAGGCTGAAGCTTTCTTT,CASSPRGQAEAFF
13,TRBJ2-5,many,TRBV5-1,.,TGTGCCAGCAGCCCGGGATGGGAAGAGACCCAGTACTTC,CASSPGWEETQYF
14,TRBJ2-7,.,TRBV3-1,.,TGTGCCAGCAGCCTAGAGGTGCTCGCCTACGAGCAGTACTTC,CASSLEVLAYEQYF
16,TRBJ2-5,.,TRBV7-6,TRBD2,TGTGCCAGCAGCTTAGGCAGGGCGGGGGGAACGGATGAGCAGTACTTC,CASSLGRAGGTDEQYF
14,TRBJ2-5,few,TRBV20-1,TRBD1,TGCAGTGCTAAAACCGGGACAGTACAAGAGACCCAGTACTTC,CSAKTGTVQETQYF
15,TRBJ2-3,many,TRBV28,TRBD1,TGTGCCAGCAGCCCCGGGACAGGGGCAACAGATACGCAGTATTTT,CASSPGTGATDTQYF
12,TRBJ1-2,few,TRBV29-1,.,TGCAGCGTTGATACAGCAGACTATGGCTACACCTTC,CSVDTADYGYTF
13,TRBJ2-3,.,TRBV20-1,TRBD2,TGCAGTGCTAGGCCTCTAGCGGAGTATACGCAGTATTTT,CSARPLAEYTQYF